This T cell receptor (beta chain) was captured in a study of CD8+ T cells in alopecia areata. Overall study findings and caveats: Sequencing of scalp tissue also captures the resident alphabeta T cells of normal skin. Whereas mice showed it more clearly, TCR sharing across patients was murkier, possibly because of HLA.

PBMCs were stained for CD3, CD4 and CD8, and CD4+ and CD8+ T cells were sorted. Reverse transcribed after extraction, RNA yielded cDNA as the sequencing template. This table comes from immunoSEQ multiplex PCR, and its TCRdb copy is limited to in-frame clones, with some not included. This sample has approximately 29,000 clones, with over 65% found just once. CDR1 is MNHNS, CDR2 SASEGT, per germline. The J segment lost 0 bases and the V segment lost 4 bases, leaving 0 bases of the junction unmatched. This CDR3 is 16 amino acids long. Of note for this clone: Its matching antigen is unknown.

This chain links TRBV6-1 with TRBJ2-6; 10 bases are shared with TRBD2. Material: NKG2D-low CD8+ T cells sorted from blood. The TCR was taken from a human donor with alopecia areata. The CDR3: CASSGTSGSGANVLTF. CDR3 DNA sequence: TGTGCCAGCAGTGGGACTAGCGGCTCTGGGGCCAACGTCCTGACTTTC.